The clone carrying this T cell receptor (beta chain) was found a few times. Authors' processing steps: Using reference gene primer amplification, nucleated cell counts were estimated. This table comes from immunoSEQ multiplex PCR, and its TCRdb copy is limited to in-frame clones, with some not included. V and J calls and clone size are those listed in that table; D and trimming were worked out from the DNA. The sample has under 200,000 clones, about four fifths seen once. This sample was included in a study of blood T cell repertoires in COVID-19. Study in general: Acute and convalescent COVID-19 specimens originated in the United States, Italy and Spain. PBMCs, B-cell-depleted T cells, or T cells provided the cDNA or gDNA that made up the material.

CDR1 and CDR2 from the germline V gene are SNHLY and FYNNEI. The CDR3 spans 14 residues. V trimming: 4 bases; J trimming: 0 bases; junction bases outside the gene matches: 2. Sequences were obtained from peripheral blood. This receptor was taken from a man in his sixties or seventies with active or convalescent COVID-19. This rearrangement joins TRBV2 to TRBJ2-5; 7 positions match TRBD2. In DNA, the CDR3 is TGTGCCAGCAGTGTCCGGGGGGACCAAGAGACCCAGTACTTC. Encoded protein: CASSVRGDQETQYF. The full variable domain, with the rest looked up from reference TRBV2 and TRBJ2-5, is EPEVTQTPSHQVTQMGQEVILRCVPISNHLYFYWYRQILGQKVEFLVSFYNNEISEKSEIFDDQFSVERPDGSNFTLKIRSTKLEDSAMYFCASSVRGDQETQYFGPGTRLLVL.